The 28 T cell receptor beta chains in this list originate from one sample, sequenced in a study of beta chain features in type 1 diabetes. Study-wide points: Shorter TCRB CDR3s, moderately but significantly so, marked every one of the four CD4+ subsets in Type 1 diabetes patients.

Every isolated RNA sample was fully reverse transcribed, so sequencing captured expressed TCRB transcripts. Assay: immunoSEQ multiplex PCR; the TCRdb copy retains only in-frame clones and omits some. The sample shows hundreds of thousands of clones, 11% to 15% of them seen only once. No antigen has been assigned to these receptors. The sequenced sample consisted of naive CD4+ T cells from blood. These receptors all stem from a man aged 18 to 30 with type 1 diabetes.

This chain connects TRBV14 to TRBJ1-5; D may be TRBD1 (5 bases). CDR1 SGHDN and CDR2 FVKESK come from the germline V gene. CDR3 length: 13 amino acids. Trimming left V 4 bases short and J 3 bases short, with 7 bases between. As DNA, the CDR3 is TGTGCCAGCAGCCGACAGATCAATCAGCCCCAGCATTTT. Amino acid sequence: CASSRQINQPQHF.

On this clone: In the same sample, other DNA sequences code for this CDR3. The gene calls are TRBV5-1 and TRBJ2-1; D call uncertain. CDR3 size: 16 residues. The V gene lost 0 bases and the J gene lost 0 bases, with 10 bases spanning the gap. Germline CDR1 SGHRS, CDR2 YFSETQ. The CDR3 coding sequence is TGCGCCAGCAGCTTGGTTGGACCCAGCTCCTACAATGAGCAGTTCTTC. The encoded protein is CASSLVGPSSYNEQFF.

V is TRBV11-3 and J is TRBJ2-2; D might be TRBD2 (5 bases). The CDR3 consists of 12 residues. Germline V gives CDR1 SGHNT, CDR2 YENEEA. Trimming removed 6 bases at V and 5 bases at J, with 7 bases between. The CDR3 loop is CASSRDTGELFF. As DNA, the CDR3 is TGTGCCAGCAGTCGGGATACCGGGGAGCTGTTTTTT.

Comments on this clone: Other DNA sequences within the sample encode an identical CDR3. The genes are TRBV9 and TRBJ2-5, with 9 bases lining up with TRBD1. The germline V gene has CDR1 SGDLS and CDR2 YYNGEE. V lost 3 bases and J lost 4; bases outside the gene matches: 4. The CDR3 runs to 14 residues. CDR3 sequence (DNA): TGTGCCAGCAGCGCCGACAGGGGGGGAGAGACCCAGTACTTC. This translates into CASSADRGGETQYF.

V usage is TRBV6-1 and J usage is TRBJ1-2, with D possibly matching TRBD1 (6 bases). Germline CDR1 and CDR2: MNHNS and SASEGT. The CDR3 is 15 amino acids. The V end lost 0 bases, the J end lost 4 bases, and 12 bases lay between the germline ends. CDR3 sequence (DNA): TGTGCCAGCAGTGAAGCACACGGACAGCCCTATGGCTACACCTTC. It translates to CASSEAHGQPYGYTF.

The J gene is TRBJ1-2, the V gene TRBV4-3; D is ambiguous. The CDR3 sequence is 15 residues long. Germline V CDR1 and CDR2: LGHNA, YSLEER. The V gene lost 0 bases and the J gene lost 4 bases, with 12 bases spanning the gap. This CDR3 reads CASSQEILPGYGYTF. The DNA of the CDR3 is TGCGCCAGCAGCCAAGAGATTCTACCGGGCTATGGCTACACCTTC.

This clone was counted only a few times. The chain joins TRBV4-3 to TRBJ1-2, with TRBD1 matching over 9 bases. Germline V CDR1 and CDR2: LGHNA, YSLEER. The CDR3 totals 16 residues. V dropped 2 bases and J dropped 8; count of bases not matched to a gene: 12. CDR3 DNA: TGCGCCAGCAGCCAAACCATCGGACAGGGGAGTAAGGGCTACACCTTC. This gives the protein CASSQTIGQGSKGYTF.

The V and J genes are TRBV4-3 and TRBJ1-6; TRBD1 matches 9 bases. Trimming cost V 4 bases and J 6 bases; bases outside gene matches: 10. The germline V gene has CDR1 LGHNA and CDR2 YSLEER. This CDR3 is built from 17 residues. This chain's CDR3 is CASSPFAGTGSNSPLHF. DNA for the CDR3: TGCGCCAGCAGCCCATTCGCCGGGACAGGGTCTAATTCACCCCTCCACTTT.

This clone has just a few counts. The chain links TRBV5-1 to TRBJ2-3, with TRBD1 identical over 9 bases. CDR3 size: 15 residues. Looked up from germline, CDR1 is SGHRS and CDR2 is YFSETQ. J lost 5 bases, V lost 0 bases, and 4 bases had no gene match. CDR3: CASSLGTGVGDTQYF. CDR3 DNA sequence: TGCGCCAGCAGCTTGGGGACAGGGGTAGGAGATACGCAGTATTTT.

This sequence joins TRBV28 and TRBJ1-2; 8 bases are a match to TRBD1. In germline, CDR1 is MDHEN, CDR2 SYDVKM. CDR3 length: 16 amino acids. The J segment lost 8 bases and the V segment lost 5 bases, leaving 16 bases of the junction unmatched. The CDR3 sequence: CASSILFPGGRAGYTF. Written as DNA, the CDR3 is TGTGCCAGCAGTATCCTATTCCCAGGGGGCCGGGCCGGCTACACCTTC.

Only a few counts were recorded for this clone. The genes are TRBV27 and TRBJ1-5; 10 bases are a match to TRBD1. J gave up 5 bases and V 6 bases, and 7 bases lay outside the gene matches. This CDR3 is 15 amino acids long. Germline CDR1 and CDR2: MNHEY and SMNVEV (reference sequence). CDR3 in DNA: TGTGCCAGCAGCCCCAAGACAGGGGGCGATCAGCCCCAGCATTTT. Its protein product is CASSPKTGGDQPQHF.

The chain joins TRBV2 to TRBJ1-1; D unclear. Germline-derived CDR1 and CDR2 are SNHLY and FYNNEI. The CDR3 loop spans 14 amino acids. V was pared by 7 bases and J by 1 base, with 13 bases between. The CDR3 loop reads CASTGQISNTEAFF. CDR3 sequence (DNA): TGTGCCAGCACCGGCCAAATCTCGAACACTGAAGCTTTCTTT.

A few counts support this clone. The chain employs TRBV18 and TRBJ2-1; possible D gene TRBD1, 5 bases. Germline assignment: CDR1 KGHSH and CDR2 LQKENI. The germline V and J ends were trimmed by 2 bases and 6 bases, with 17 bases remaining between them. This CDR3 has 16 amino acids. CDR3 sequence reads: CASSPSLAGMSNEQFF. CDR3 nucleotides: TGTGCCAGCTCACCATCCCTTGCAGGGATGAGCAATGAGCAGTTCTTC. The full variable domain, in which reference TRBV18 and TRBJ2-1 provide the parts outside the CDR3, is NAGVMQNPRHLVRRRGQEARLRCSPMKGHSHVYWYRQLPEEGLKFMVYLQKENIIDESGMPKERFSAEFPKEGPSILRIQQVVRGDSAAYFCASSPSLAGMSNEQFFGPGTRLTVL.

This clone was observed a handful of times. The chain employs TRBV21-1 and TRBJ2-5. TRBV21-1 is recorded as a pseudogene. The CDR3 extends over 18 amino acids. CDR3 coding DNA: TGTGCCAGCAGCATTCCCCGGGGGCACACAGGACCTAAAGAGACCCAGTACTTC. It translates to CASSIPRGHTGPKETQYF.

The chain links TRBV30 to TRBJ2-7; D may be TRBD1 or TRBD2 (5 bases each). This CDR3 is 13 amino acids long. CDR1 is GTSNPN, CDR2 SVGIG, per germline (reference sequence). With 5 bases removed from V and 3 bases from J, the gap between germline ends came to 14 bases. This CDR3 reads CAWFPGPRYEQYF. The CDR3 DNA sequence: TGTGCCTGGTTTCCGGGACCGCGCTACGAGCAGTACTTC.

The chain recombines TRBV5-6 with TRBJ2-1, with D possibly TRBD2 on 5 matching bases. CDR1 is SGHDT and CDR2 is YYEEEE in the germline V gene. The CDR3 spans 14 residues. The ends were cut back, 4 bases at V and 8 bases at J, with 16 bases in the middle. CDR3 amino acids: CASSPVGRGDEQFF. The CDR3 region has the DNA TGTGCCAGCAGCCCCGTGGGTCGGGGTGATGAGCAGTTCTTC.

This clone was detected only a few times. V gene TRBV7-3 combines with J gene TRBJ1-1, with 7 bases aligning to TRBD1. Germline V CDR1 and CDR2: SGHTA, FQGTGA. This CDR3 region has 14 residues. V trimming: 5 bases; J trimming: 4 bases; junction bases outside the gene matches: 7. CDR3 sequence reads: CASSRQGAGTEAFF. The CDR3, as DNA: TGTGCCAGCAGCAGACAGGGTGCGGGCACTGAAGCTTTCTTT.

This clone was found a few times. The chain couples TRBV28 to TRBJ2-5; D is undetermined. Trimming shortened V by 3 bases and J by 9 bases, and 11 bases separated the two germline ends. The germline CDR1 and CDR2 sequences are MDHEN and SYDVKM. The length of the CDR3 is 12 residues. The CDR3 is CASSFVLAAQYF. CDR3 nucleotide sequence: TGTGCCAGCAGTTTTGTATTGGCGGCCCAGTACTTC.

The rearrangement uses TRBV7-9 and TRBJ1-2, with 8 bases that match TRBD1. CDR3 length: 15 residues. V gave up 3 bases and J gave up 8 bases; unmatched junction bases: 11. CDR1 and CDR2 (germline): SEHNR, FQNEAQ (reference sequence). CDR3 amino acids: CASSFSGGAAEGYTF. The CDR3 nucleotides read TGTGCCAGCAGCTTTTCAGGGGGCGCGGCGGAAGGCTACACCTTC.

The gene calls are TRBV7-2 and TRBJ2-4; 7 bases are a match to TRBD1. V trimming: 5 bases; J trimming: 6 bases; junction bases outside the gene matches: 7. The CDR3 length is 14 residues. Germline values: CDR1 SGHTA, CDR2 FQGNSA. CDR3 in DNA: TGTGCCAGCAGCGCACAGGGGATATTAAACATTCAGTACTTC. Translating gives CASSAQGILNIQYF. The full variable domain, with the rest looked up from reference TRBV7-2 and TRBJ2-4, is GAGVSQSPSNKVTEKGKDVELRCDPISGHTALYWYRQSLGQGLEFLIYFQGNSAPDKSGLPSDRFSAERTGGSVSTLTIQRTQQEDSAVYLCASSAQGILNIQYFGAGTRLSVL.

The V call is TRBV11-2, the J call TRBJ1-5, with D unclear. The V end was cut by 8 bases, the J end by 4 bases, with 9 bases between. Germline V gives CDR1 SGHAT, CDR2 FQNNGV. This CDR3 is built from 12 residues. The CDR3 bases are TGTGCCAGCGGAGACTTGAATCAGCCCCAGCATTTT. This sequence encodes CASGDLNQPQHF. Using reference TRBV11-2 and TRBJ1-5 for the parts outside the CDR3, the full variable domain is EAGVAQSPRYKIIEKRQSVAFWCNPISGHATLYWYQQILGQGPKLLIQFQNNGVVDDSQLPKDRFSAERLKGVDSTLKIQPAKLEDSAVYLCASGDLNQPQHFGDGTRLSIL.

The chain has TRBV29-1 and TRBJ1-1; TRBD1 agrees at 9 bases. V lost 5 bases and J lost 0; bases outside the gene matches: 19. Germline V gives CDR1 SQVTM, CDR2 ANQGSEA. The CDR3 loop spans 19 amino acids. CDR3 in DNA: TGCAGCGTTCATAGGGACAGGGTGAGTTGGGACCCCATGAACACTGAAGCTTTCTTT. It specifies CSVHRDRVSWDPMNTEAFF.

With regard to this clone: Other DNA sequences in the same sample also yield this CDR3. The chain combines TRBV5-1 with TRBJ2-5, with unresolved D. The CDR3 is 12 residues long. Germline CDR1 is SGHRS and CDR2 is YFSETQ. V lost 0 bases to trimming and J lost 3 bases, with 3 bases between them. CDR3 loop: CASSLEEETQYF. The CDR3 DNA follows: TGCGCCAGCAGCTTGGAGGAAGAGACCCAGTACTTC.

The chain joins TRBV5-4 to TRBJ2-1; 9 bases fit TRBD1. The germline V gene encodes CDR1 SGHNT and CDR2 YYREEE (reference sequence). CDR3 size: 15 residues. Losses at the gene ends were 4 bases for V and 0 bases for J; bases not matched to a gene: 2. The CDR3 coding sequence is TGTGCCAGCAGCCAACAGGGGGCCTCCTACAATGAGCAGTTCTTC. It specifies CASSQQGASYNEQFF.

The CDR3 sequence is CASSRRTGDNSPLHF. DNA of the CDR3: TGCGCCAGCAGCCGGAGGACAGGAGATAATTCACCCCTCCACTTT. The rearrangement uses TRBV4-3 and TRBJ1-6; 7 nucleotides align to TRBD1. The CDR3 is 15 amino acids. V lost 4 bases, J lost 5 bases, and 5 bases stayed unmatched. CDR1 is LGHNA and CDR2 is YSLEER in the germline V gene.

The chain uses TRBV5-6 and TRBJ2-3, with 8 bases that match TRBD1. V was clipped by 4 bases and J by 5 bases; unmatched bases: 6. Per germline, CDR1 SGHDT and CDR2 YYEEEE. The CDR3 is 14 residues long. CDR3 loop: CASSPGQVGDTQYF. CDR3 DNA sequence: TGTGCCAGCAGCCCGGGACAGGTAGGAGATACGCAGTATTTT.

The chain uses TRBV7-6 and TRBJ1-6, with 7 bases matching TRBD1. CDR3 length: 16 amino acids. J lost 8 bases, V lost 4 bases, and 11 bases had no gene match. Germline V gene lookup returns CDR1 SGHVS and CDR2 FNYEAQ. This CDR3 reads CASSSGQGGSYSPLHF. The CDR3 nucleotides read TGTGCCAGCAGCTCGGGGCAGGGGGGTAGTTATTCACCCCTCCACTTT.

This clone occurred a few times. The chain employs TRBV30 and TRBJ2-5; D call uncertain. The CDR3 has 8 amino acids. The V end was cut by 7 bases, the J end by 4 bases, with 1 base between. The germline gives CDR1 GTSNPN, CDR2 SVGIG (reference sequence). The CDR3 region is CALETQYF. The CDR3 DNA follows: TGTGCCTTAGAGACCCAGTACTTC.